The 30 T cell receptor beta chains below all came from one sample that was sequenced in a study of cytomegalovirus exposure and HLA in healthy donors. 13 Jbeta primers and 60 Vbeta primers were used for the PCR. Clones were read by immunoSEQ multiplex PCR, and TCRdb kept only the in-frame ones, dropping some. The sample gives 85,000 to 100,000 clones, roughly three quarters of which show up once; approximately 3.4% is in the top ten. Sample: PBMCs. The receptors stem from a male donor in good health and CMV-seropositive.

The genes are TRBV27 and TRBJ2-2; 15 bases fit TRBD2. CDR1 and CDR2 from the germline V gene are MNHEY and SMNVEV (reference sequence). This CDR3 has 19 residues. V was pared by 3 bases and J by 5 bases, with 10 bases of the junction left unmatched. The CDR3 protein is CASSFRPGTSGGRTGELFF. CDR3 bases: TGTGCCAGCAGTTTCCGTCCCGGGACTAGCGGGGGGAGGACCGGGGAGCTGTTTTTT.

The chain joins TRBV5-4 to TRBJ2-7, with 7 bases that match TRBD2. Per germline, CDR1 SGHNT and CDR2 YYREEE (reference sequence). Trimming cost V 3 bases and J 1 base; bases outside gene matches: 7. The CDR3 has 15 amino acids. CDR3 amino acids: CASSSGGSVSYEQYF. In nucleotides, the CDR3 is TGTGCCAGCAGCTCCGGGGGGTCCGTATCCTACGAGCAGTACTTC.

This CDR3 reads CASSQVGAQPQHF. CDR3 bases: TGCGCCAGCAGCCAAGTAGGGGCTCAGCCCCAGCATTTT. This chain uses TRBV4-1 with TRBJ1-5; tentatively, D is TRBD1 (5 bases). The germline V gene encodes CDR1 MGHRA and CDR2 YSYEKL. Trimming cost V 1 base and J 6 bases, with 7 bases left between them. CDR3 length: 13 amino acids.

The chain couples TRBV19 to TRBJ1-2; 10 bases fit TRBD1. V was pared by 4 bases and J by 4 bases, with 6 bases of the junction left unmatched. CDR1 and CDR2 (germline): LNHDA, SQIVND (reference sequence). The CDR3 loop spans 15 amino acids. The CDR3 loop reads CASSTTGTGAYGYTF. CDR3 bases: TGTGCCAGTAGTACCACCGGGACAGGGGCCTATGGCTACACCTTC.

This chain joins TRBV11-2 and TRBJ1-1, with D unresolved. CDR1 SGHAT and CDR2 FQNNGV come from the germline V gene. This CDR3 has 15 amino acids. V was cut by 4 bases and J by 3 bases, with 15 bases left in between. As DNA, the CDR3 is TGTGCCAGCAGCTATAAGGGTTGGGAGGACACTGAAGCTTTCTTT. This codes for CASSYKGWEDTEAFF.

This clone was seen just once. The chain links TRBV6-5 to TRBJ1-5, with TRBD1 matching over 7 bases. The germline CDR1 and CDR2 sequences are MNHEY and SVGAGI. The CDR3 sequence is 15 residues long. Trimming took 7 bases from V and 0 from J; bases not matched to a gene: 6. CDR3 amino acids: CASKQGQTSNQPQHF. CDR3 bases: TGTGCCAGCAAACAGGGACAGACTAGCAATCAGCCCCAGCATTTT.

The rearrangement joins TRBV5-1 to TRBJ2-3, with 8 bases fitting TRBD2. CDR3 length equals 14 residues. In germline, CDR1 is SGHRS, CDR2 YFSETQ. V gave up 3 bases and J gave up 6 bases; unmatched junction bases: 6. CDR3 protein: CASSSGGLADTQYF. CDR3 bases: TGCGCCAGCAGCTCGGGGGGGCTGGCGGATACGCAGTATTTT.

The chain is built from TRBV5-1 and TRBJ1-3, with D possibly matching TRBD1 (5 bases). Germline lookup yields CDR1 SGHRS and CDR2 YFSETQ. V was cut by 3 bases and J by 0 bases, with 19 bases left in between. CDR3 length equals 18 residues. CDR3 bases: TGCGCCAGCAGCTCAGGTCTGCGGGACGGATACTCTGGAAACACCATATATTTT. Amino acids: CASSSGLRDGYSGNTIYF.

The V call is TRBV18, the J call TRBJ1-2; a weak D match, TRBD1 (6 bases). V lost 5 bases and J lost 2, with 9 bases in between. The CDR3 loop spans 13 amino acids. Germline V gene data show CDR1 as KGHSH and CDR2 as LQKENI. CDR3 sequence (DNA): TGTGCCAGCTCAGAACAGGGCAACTATGGCTACACCTTC. Residues: CASSEQGNYGYTF.

The V gene is TRBV29-1, the J gene TRBJ1-2; the D gene is possibly TRBD1 (6 bases). Between the trimmed V and J ends, which lost 7 bases and 8 bases, there was a span of 23 bases. The CDR3 totals 14 residues. The germline V gene encodes CDR1 SQVTM and CDR2 ANQGSEA. As DNA, the CDR3 is TGCAGCGCCGGACCACGGACAGACTCTCGGGGCTACACCTTC. It translates to CSAGPRTDSRGYTF.

The chain combines TRBV5-1 with TRBJ2-1, with D possibly TRBD1 on 6 matching bases. Looked up from germline, CDR1 is SGHRS and CDR2 is YFSETQ. CDR3 length: 15 amino acids. V was pared by 0 bases and J by 6 bases, with 13 bases between. CDR3: CASSLALGAGNEQFF. CDR3 bases: TGCGCCAGCAGCTTGGCCCTGGGGGCAGGCAATGAGCAGTTCTTC.

The rearrangement links TRBV5-1 to TRBJ1-2; weak D call: TRBD1 (6 bases). The CDR3 totals 18 residues. The germline gives CDR1 SGHRS, CDR2 YFSETQ. The V and J ends lost 4 bases and 6 bases respectively, with 28 bases between them. The CDR3 sequence: CASSGRDLKDRFADGYTF. CDR3 DNA: TGCGCCAGCAGCGGTCGCGACCTTAAAGACAGGTTCGCGGATGGCTACACCTTC.

V gene TRBV30 combines with J gene TRBJ1-3; 8 nucleotides align to TRBD1. The CDR3 is 15 amino acids. Looked up from germline, CDR1 is GTSNPN and CDR2 is SVGIG (reference sequence). V gave up 2 bases and J gave up 3 bases; unmatched junction bases: 6. CDR3 coding DNA: TGTGCCTGGAGTAGGCAGGGGGCGGGTGGAAACACCATATATTTT. Amino acid sequence: CAWSRQGAGGNTIYF.

The chain employs TRBV5-4 and TRBJ2-3; D possibly corresponds to TRBD2 (5 bases). Germline V CDR1 and CDR2: SGHNT, YYREEE (reference sequence). This CDR3 contains 16 residues. Trimming left V 4 bases short and J 1 base short, with 16 bases between. In DNA, the CDR3 is TGTGCCAGCAGCACCCCGCGAGACGGGGGCACAGATACGCAGTATTTT. This sequence encodes CASSTPRDGGTDTQYF.

The genes are TRBV19 and TRBJ1-4; TRBD1 matches 8 bases. This CDR3 contains 17 residues. The J segment lost 0 bases and the V segment lost 4 bases, leaving 7 bases of the junction unmatched. Germline V gene sequence: CDR1 LNHDA, CDR2 SQIVND (reference sequence). CDR3 in DNA: TGTGCCAGTAGTACGGACAGGGAGGGCACAACTAATGAAAAACTGTTTTTT. Its protein is CASSTDREGTTNEKLFF.

The chain employs TRBV29-1 and TRBJ2-3, with 9 nucleotides matching TRBD2. Germline CDR1 reads SQVTM; CDR2 reads ANQGSEA. This CDR3 is 16 amino acids long. The ends lost 0 bases at V and 2 bases at J; junction bases unmatched: 6. The CDR3 DNA sequence: TGCAGCGTTGAAGATCGGAGCGGGGGGCCCACAGATACGCAGTATTTT. It translates to CSVEDRSGGPTDTQYF.

The chain has TRBV7-8 and TRBJ1-5, with D unresolved. Per germline, CDR1 SGHVS and CDR2 FQNEAQ. The CDR3 totals 12 residues. Trimming stripped 5 bases from V and 9 bases from J, with 11 bases between. The CDR3 here is CASSASPGPQHF. The CDR3 nucleotides are TGTGCCAGCAGCGCCTCCCCGGGGCCCCAGCATTTT.

Worth noting for this clone: At one end, the junction sequence differs from germline, possibly due to a read error. This chain connects TRBV2 to TRBJ1-5, with 8 bases that match TRBD1. This CDR3 has 15 residues. In germline, CDR1 is SNHLY, CDR2 FYNNEI. CDR3 nucleotides: TGTGCCAGCAGTGAATGGACAGGGAGCAGTCAGCCCCAGCATTTT. Its protein product is CASSEWTGSSQPQHF.

V and J are TRBV10-3 and TRBJ2-1; 7 bases map to TRBD2. Looked up from germline, CDR1 is ENHRY and CDR2 is SYGVKD. There are 13 residues in the CDR3. Unmatched junction bases numbered 5, after V lost 4 bases and J lost 8 bases. CDR3 nucleotides: TGTGCCATCAGTGGGAGCGGGGATCATGAGCAGTTCTTC. It specifies CAISGSGDHEQFF.

V and J are TRBV4-2 and TRBJ1-2; 9 bases are shared with TRBD1. V gave up 3 bases and J gave up 2 bases; unmatched junction bases: 4. This CDR3 region has 15 residues. CDR1 and CDR2 from the germline V gene are LGHNA and YNFKEQ. CDR3 nucleotides: TGTGCCAGCAGCCAGCAGGGGACAGGGAACTATGGCTACACCTTC. As protein: CASSQQGTGNYGYTF.

V usage is TRBV5-1 and J usage is TRBJ2-5; maybe TRBD1 (7 bases). The germline V and J ends were trimmed by 1 base and 3 bases, with 16 bases remaining between them. Germline values: CDR1 SGHRS, CDR2 YFSETQ. This CDR3 comprises 16 residues. DNA of the CDR3: TGCGCCAGCAGCTTGTATGGCAGGGGGGAGAAAGAGACCCAGTACTTC. Residues: CASSLYGRGEKETQYF.

The V and J genes are TRBV4-3 and TRBJ2-7, with 10 bases fitting TRBD2. This CDR3 contains 15 residues. With 5 bases clipped from V and 3 bases from J, the junction kept 7 bases outside the gene matches. Germline values: CDR1 LGHNA, CDR2 YSLEER. The CDR3 DNA reads TGCGCCAGCAGCTACATGACTAGCGGGTACTACGAGCAGTACTTC. Its translation is CASSYMTSGYYEQYF.

The rearrangement uses TRBV27 and TRBJ1-5; the D is unclear. The germline V gene has CDR1 MNHEY and CDR2 SMNVEV (reference sequence). The CDR3 loop spans 13 amino acids. The germline V and J ends were trimmed by 0 bases and 4 bases, with 4 bases remaining between them. CDR3 residues: CASSLSQNQPQHF. The DNA of the CDR3 is TGTGCCAGCAGTTTATCCCAAAATCAGCCCCAGCATTTT.

The gene calls are TRBV6-5 and TRBJ1-4, with no clear D. Between the trimmed V and J ends, which lost 6 bases and 5 bases, there was a span of 16 bases. The germline V gene has CDR1 MNHEY and CDR2 SVGAGI. The CDR3 contains 15 residues. The CDR3 loop is CASRSRGGKNEKLFF. CDR3 nucleotides: TGTGCCAGCAGGTCCCGAGGAGGTAAAAATGAAAAACTGTTTTTT.

The chain uses TRBV5-1 and TRBJ1-1; D not resolved. V lost 0 bases, J lost 1 base, and 7 bases lay in between. From germline, CDR1 is SGHRS and CDR2 YFSETQ. This CDR3 is 14 amino acids long. The CDR3 here is CASSLGHPNTEAFF. Here the CDR3 DNA reads TGCGCCAGCAGCTTGGGGCACCCGAACACTGAAGCTTTCTTT.

The V and J genes are TRBV7-2 and TRBJ1-5; D not resolved. CDR3 length equals 12 residues. Germline V CDR1 and CDR2: SGHTA, FQGNSA. Trimming removed 5 bases from V and 4 bases from J, with 6 bases in between. The CDR3 spells CASSLQNQPQHF. As DNA, the CDR3 is TGTGCCAGCAGCCTACAGAATCAGCCCCAGCATTTT.

This clone was counted a single time. The CDR3 is CASSPSGPTYEQYF. CDR3 coding DNA: TGTGCCAGCAGCCCTAGCGGACCTACCTACGAGCAGTACTTC. This sequence joins TRBV5-4 and TRBJ2-7; 7 nucleotides match TRBD2. The V segment lost 4 bases and the J segment 2 bases; nucleotides outside the gene matches: 6. Germline loops: CDR1 SGHNT, CDR2 YYREEE (reference sequence). This CDR3 region has 14 residues.

For the CDR3, the DNA is TGTGCCAGCAGTCTTAAGGCAGGGCCGAGCAATCAGCCCCAGCATTTT. It translates to CASSLKAGPSNQPQHF. The V call is TRBV27, the J call TRBJ1-5, with D tentatively TRBD1 (5 bases). Trimming shortened V by 5 bases and J by 1 base, and 15 bases separated the two germline ends. There are 16 residues in the CDR3. The germline V gene encodes CDR1 MNHEY and CDR2 SMNVEV (reference sequence).

This chain connects TRBV6-1 to TRBJ2-5; tentative D call: TRBD1 (6 bases). Germline CDR1 and CDR2: MNHNS and SASEGT. The CDR3 spans 15 residues. V was cut by 4 bases and J by 1 base, with 13 bases left in between. This chain's CDR3 is CASSVTQGFQETQYF. CDR3 nucleotide sequence: TGTGCCAGCAGTGTTACACAGGGTTTCCAAGAGACCCAGTACTTC.

The gene calls are TRBV5-4 and TRBJ2-7; tentative D call: TRBD1 (6 bases). The germline V and J ends were trimmed by 4 bases and 4 bases, with 9 bases remaining between them. CDR1 SGHNT and CDR2 YYREEE come from the germline V gene (reference sequence). This CDR3 comprises 12 residues. The CDR3 DNA reads TGTGCCAGCAGCATGGACAGATACGAGCAGTACTTC. It yields the protein CASSMDRYEQYF.